This passage covers 2 T cell receptor beta chains from one sample sequenced in a study of blood T cell repertoires in COVID-19. Only in-frame clones appear in the TCRdb table, and some are missing; sequencing was by immunoSEQ multiplex PCR. The repertoire has 240,000 or so clones, approximately 84% of them found once; the top ten carry 1.5% to 2%. The specimen sequenced was peripheral blood. The receptors shown here come from a woman of 80 years or more with acute or convalescent COVID-19.

The chain is built from TRBV5-1 and TRBJ2-5; 10 bases are shared with TRBD2. V was pared by 5 bases and J by 1 base, with 5 bases of the junction left unmatched. Germline CDR1 SGHRS, CDR2 YFSETQ. CDR3 length equals 15 residues. This CDR3 reads CASRSSGRLQETQYF. The CDR3 region has the DNA TGCGCCAGCAGGTCTAGCGGGAGACTCCAAGAGACCCAGTACTTC.

The rearrangement links TRBV27 to TRBJ1-2, with 8 bases identical to TRBD1. V shed 6 bases and J 3 bases; nucleotides not matched to a gene: 9. Germline lookup yields CDR1 MNHEY and CDR2 SMNVEV (reference sequence). The CDR3 is 15 amino acids. DNA of the CDR3: TGTGCCAGCAGATCTCCGGGACAGGTTGACTATGGCTACACCTTC. It encodes CASRSPGQVDYGYTF.